The 30 T cell receptor beta chains reported below all come from one sample, sequenced in a study of post-analysis software for immune sequencing data. Notes on the study in general: A few TRBV segments (TRBV5-6, TRBV5-1 and TRBV20-1 among them) occurred more frequently in patients than in controls.

Carried by the TCR beta cDNA libraries were unique molecular identifiers. Using its own MiXCR run on the PCR reads, TCRdb lists one record per CDR3 protein. The sample consists of fewer than 700,000 distinct CDR3 sequences, about 40% of them appearing once. No antigen is known for these receptors. Sequencing was performed on blood. Source of these receptors: a girl between 5 and 17 years old with multiple sclerosis.

J is TRBJ1-5 and V is TRBV12-3 or TRBV12-4; D unresolved. CDR3 size: 13 residues. V lost 3 bases, J lost 8 bases, and 11 bases lay in between. CDR3 sequence: CASSFSGREPQHF. The CDR3 coding sequence is TGTGCCAGCAGTTTCTCGGGTAGGGAGCCCCAGCATTTT.

This clonotype was recorded a few times. The chain links TRBV6-1 to TRBJ2-5; TRBD2 matches 7 bases. There are 17 residues in the CDR3. V was pared by 8 bases and J by 2 bases, with 17 bases of the junction left unmatched. The germline V gene has CDR1 MNHNS and CDR2 SASEGT. This CDR3 reads CASLQTSSHFIQETQYF. CDR3 nucleotide sequence: TGTGCCAGCCTCCAGACTAGCTCACATTTTATTCAAGAGACCCAGTACTTC.

This clonotype was seen a few times. This sequence joins TRBV12-3 or TRBV12-4 and TRBJ2-5; unclear D gene. The V end lost 2 bases, the J end lost 11 bases, and 15 bases lay between the germline ends. The CDR3 is 13 residues long. The CDR3 coding sequence is TGTGCCAGCAGTTTACCCCCCAAGTACGTGCAGTACTTC. Amino acids: CASSLPPKYVQYF.

This rearrangement joins TRBV3-1 to TRBJ2-7; D possibly matches TRBD1 or TRBD2 (5 bases each). This CDR3 comprises 16 residues. Germline assignment: CDR1 LGHDT and CDR2 YNNKEL (reference sequence). V shed 4 bases and J shed 6 bases, with 22 bases lying between them. In DNA form, the CDR3 reads TGTGCCAGCAGCCTCCACCTACCGGGGCTAAGTCGCGAGCAGTACTTC. Protein sequence: CASSLHLPGLSREQYF.

This chain links TRBV24-1 with TRBJ1-2; D may be TRBD1 (6 bases). Germline loops: CDR1 KGHDR, CDR2 SFDVKD. This CDR3 comprises 14 residues. Trimming stripped 3 bases from V and 2 bases from J, with 9 bases between. The CDR3 loop reads CATSDPGTNYGYTF. The CDR3 DNA reads as TGTGCCACCAGTGATCCCGGGACAAACTATGGCTACACCTTC.

The rearrangement uses TRBV10-3 and TRBJ2-1, with TRBD1 identical over 9 bases. V lost 5 bases and J lost 7; bases outside the gene matches: 9. This CDR3 spans 15 amino acids. In germline, CDR1 is ENHRY, CDR2 SYGVKD. CDR3 DNA sequence: TGTGCCATCAGTAAGGGACAGGGAGGTTGGAATGAGCAGTTCTTC. Encoded protein: CAISKGQGGWNEQFF.

This clonotype was picked up a small number of times. The chain recombines TRBV5-1 with TRBJ2-7; TRBD2 agrees at 12 bases. The V gene end was trimmed by 2 bases and the J gene end by 2 bases; junction bases not matched to a gene: 2. CDR1 and CDR2 (germline): SGHRS, YFSETQ. The CDR3 has 15 residues. The CDR3 DNA is TGCGCCAGCAGCTTAACTAGCGGGGGGCCCTACGAGCAGTACTTC. This sequence encodes CASSLTSGGPYEQYF.

This clonotype showed up just a few times. The chain uses TRBV20-1 and TRBJ2-3; TRBD1 is a possible D gene (6 bases). The V gene lost 6 bases and the J gene lost 3 bases, with 19 bases spanning the gap. CDR3 size: 15 residues. Germline V gene sequence: CDR1 DFQATT, CDR2 SNEGSKA (reference sequence). Here the CDR3 DNA reads TGCAGTGCCCGTAGGCTGGGGGCTGTTACAGATACGCAGTATTTT. Translation gives CSARRLGAVTDTQYF.

The chain is built from TRBV12-3 or TRBV12-4 and TRBJ1-1, with no clear D. Trimming shortened V by 4 bases and J by 12 bases, and 24 bases separated the two germline ends. CDR3 length equals 15 residues. CDR3 bases: TGTGCCAGCAGTTCCTGGCTCGCCCACCTCGTCTATCCTTTCTTT. Residues: CASSSWLAHLVYPFF.

This sequence joins TRBV10-3 and TRBJ2-2; TRBD2 aligns across 7 bases. The V gene's germline CDR1 is ENHRY and CDR2 SYGVKD. The V and J ends lost 4 bases and 4 bases, in that order; junction bases with no gene match: 12. CDR3 length: 17 amino acids. CDR3 sequence (DNA): TGTGCCATCAGTGCCGTGGCGGGGGATTCTAGCACCGGGGAGCTGTTTTTT. It is translated as CAISAVAGDSSTGELFF.

V gene TRBV5-1 combines with J gene TRBJ2-7, with D possibly being TRBD2 (5 bases). This CDR3 is 15 amino acids long. Germline V gene lookup returns CDR1 SGHRS and CDR2 YFSETQ. V lost 0 bases and J lost 6, with 16 bases in between. CDR3 in DNA: TGCGCCAGCAGCTTGGCCGGAGACGGCGGGCCCGAGCAGTACTTC. Translating it yields CASSLAGDGGPEQYF.

This clonotype was seen only a few times. The chain links TRBV29-1 to TRBJ2-1, with 9 bases lining up with TRBD2. Germline V lookup: CDR1 SQVTM, CDR2 ANQGSEA. CDR3 size: 16 residues. V was clipped by 6 bases and J by 5 bases; unmatched bases: 14. The chain's CDR3 is CSVLGLAGKGDNEQFF. The CDR3 bases are TGCAGCGTCCTGGGACTAGCTGGAAAGGGGGACAATGAGCAGTTCTTC.

Regarding this clonotype: The germline gene is not matched at one end of the junction; a read error may be the cause. The rearrangement joins TRBV3-1 to TRBJ1-5, with a weak D call TRBD1 (6 bases). This CDR3 is built from 15 residues. Per germline, CDR1 LGHDT and CDR2 YNNKEL (reference sequence). CDR3 residues: CASSQGTGLNQPRHF. CDR3 coding DNA: TGTGCCAGCAGCCAAGGTACAGGGCTCAATCAGCCCCGGCATTTT.

This clonotype was picked up a small number of times. This sequence joins TRBV29-1 and TRBJ2-1, with TRBD2 identical over 16 bases. Per the germline V gene, CDR1 is SQVTM and CDR2 is ANQGSEA. V shed 4 bases and J 9 bases; nucleotides not matched to a gene: 9. CDR3 size: 16 residues. The CDR3 region has the DNA TGCAGCGTTGGCCCCGGGACTAGCGGGAGGGCCGGTGAGCAGTTCTTC. Translation: CSVGPGTSGRAGEQFF.

This clonotype was seen more than once but under ten times. CDR3 nucleotides: TGTGCCAGCAGCCCAGCGGGGGGGTTTACAGATACGCAGTATTTT. As protein: CASSPAGGFTDTQYF. V usage is TRBV6-2 or TRBV6-3 and J usage is TRBJ2-3, with 10 bases fitting TRBD2. This CDR3 region has 15 residues. Germline values: CDR1 MNHEY, CDR2 SVGEGT. V lost 6 bases to trimming and J lost 3 bases; unmatched junction nucleotides: 6.

The rearrangement joins TRBV29-1 to TRBJ2-1; the match to TRBD1 covers 12 bases. Germline V gene data show CDR1 as SQVTM and CDR2 as ANQGSEA. The CDR3 sequence is 14 residues long. The V gene end was trimmed by 7 bases and the J gene end by 6 bases; junction bases not matched to a gene: 7. CDR3 loop: CSAWDRGPVNEQFF. The DNA of the CDR3 is TGCAGCGCGTGGGACAGGGGGCCGGTCAATGAGCAGTTCTTC.

The chain recombines TRBV4-2 with TRBJ2-7; D gene uncertain. V was cut by 2 bases and J by 3 bases, with 14 bases left in between. This CDR3 is 15 amino acids long. Germline V gene lookup returns CDR1 LGHNA and CDR2 YNFKEQ. CDR3 coding DNA: TGTGCCAGCAGCCAAACCACGCACGCGAGCTACGAGCAGTACTTC. Its protein product is CASSQTTHASYEQYF.

CDR3 sequence: CASSESGTVSTDTQYF. CDR3 bases: TGTGCCAGCAGTGAATCGGGTACAGTTTCAACAGATACGCAGTATTTT. V is TRBV25-1 and J is TRBJ2-3; D unresolved. This CDR3 is built from 16 residues. V was clipped by 1 base and J by 3 bases, with 14 bases between them. Germline V gives CDR1 MGHDK, CDR2 SYGVNS.

The chain links TRBV20-1 to TRBJ2-4; 7 nucleotides align to TRBD2. The CDR3 sequence is 15 residues long. Trimming removed 5 bases from V and 1 base from J; junction bases left unmatched: 8. CDR1 DFQATT and CDR2 SNEGSKA come from the germline V gene (reference sequence). Here the CDR3 DNA reads TGCAGTGCTCACTCATCCGGGGGGGCCAAAAACATTCAGTACTTC. Translation: CSAHSSGGAKNIQYF.

This clonotype appeared a single time. The chain is built from TRBV5-6 and TRBJ2-5; weak D call: TRBD2 (6 bases). Germline loops: CDR1 SGHDT, CDR2 YYEEEE. V lost 3 bases to trimming and J lost 7 bases, with 16 bases between them. This CDR3 is built from 14 residues. The CDR3 DNA reads TGTGCCAGCAGCTGGGGCCCGATGGGGGGGACCCAGTACTTC. This sequence encodes CASSWGPMGGTQYF.

Comment on this clonotype: The junction departs from germline at one end; a sequencing error may be responsible. The chain links TRBV7-7 to TRBJ2-1; perhaps TRBD2 as D (5 bases). The CDR3 sequence is 13 residues long. The V gene's germline CDR1 is SSHAT and CDR2 FNYEAQ (reference sequence). The CDR3 sequence is CASSPTRLETQFF. The CDR3 DNA reads TGTGCTAGCAGCCCCACTAGGTTGGAGACCCAGTTCTTC.

This clonotype was seen repeatedly, ten times or more. The V call is TRBV7-2, the J call TRBJ2-3; tentatively, D is TRBD2 (5 bases). V gave up 1 base and J gave up 0 bases, with 11 bases separating them. The CDR3 has 16 amino acids. Germline-derived CDR1 and CDR2 are SGHTA and FQGNSA. CDR3 sequence: CASSLDASSSTDTQYF. The CDR3 DNA is TGTGCCAGCAGCTTAGATGCTAGCAGTAGCACAGATACGCAGTATTTT.

J is TRBJ2-3 and V is TRBV3-1; D is perhaps TRBD2 (5 bases). The V gene lost 3 bases and the J gene lost 0 bases, with 10 bases spanning the gap. Per the germline V gene, CDR1 is LGHDT and CDR2 is YNNKEL (reference sequence). The CDR3 covers 15 residues. CDR3 sequence reads: CASSHGGTSTDTQYF. The CDR3 DNA reads TGTGCCAGCAGCCATGGAGGAACTAGCACAGATACGCAGTATTTT.

The gene calls are TRBV6-6 and TRBJ2-5, with 7 bases aligning to TRBD1. Gene TRBJ2-7 matches the end of the DNA better, so the J call may be wrong. Germline V gene data show CDR1 as MNHNY and CDR2 as SVGAGI (reference sequence). The CDR3 covers 14 residues. The CDR3 here is CASSYGGQYYEQYF. The CDR3 DNA reads as TGTGCCAGCAGTTACGGGGGACAGTATTACGAGCAGTACTTC.

Only a few counts were recorded for this clonotype. The chain links TRBV5-1 to TRBJ1-2; no definite D call. CDR1 SGHRS and CDR2 YFSETQ come from the germline V gene. V gave up 4 bases and J gave up 8 bases, with 21 bases separating them. The CDR3 length is 15 residues. The CDR3 DNA reads TGCGCCAGCAGCGTGGGCTACGACGGGAGAGGAGGCTACACCTTC. Its protein is CASSVGYDGRGGYTF.

This clonotype appeared a single time. This chain uses TRBV5-1 with TRBJ1-6; D possibly corresponds to TRBD1 (6 bases). Per germline, CDR1 SGHRS and CDR2 YFSETQ. Trimming removed 3 bases from V and 9 bases from J, with 13 bases in between. The CDR3 extends over 14 amino acids. The CDR3 region has the DNA TGCGCCAGCAGCTCCTCTTCGGGGGCTTCACCCCTCCACTTT. Translating it yields CASSSSSGASPLHF.

The rearrangement joins TRBV2 to TRBJ2-7; TRBD2 agrees at 7 bases. CDR3 size: 16 residues. Germline loops: CDR1 SNHLY, CDR2 FYNNEI. J gave up 8 bases and V 6 bases, and 19 bases lay outside the gene matches. This CDR3 is CASRATSSGSYNKQYF. The CDR3 bases are TGTGCCAGCAGGGCGACTAGCAGCGGCTCCTACAATAAGCAGTACTTC.

In DNA form, the CDR3 reads TGTGCCAGCAGTTACTCTGACCGATCGGGGGGCTACACCTTC. It yields the protein CASSYSDRSGGYTF. This rearrangement joins TRBV6-5 to TRBJ1-2; D is undetermined. V shed 0 bases and J shed 8 bases, with 13 bases lying between them. CDR1 is MNHEY, CDR2 SVGAGI, per germline. CDR3 length: 14 amino acids.

J is TRBJ2-7 and V is TRBV12-3 or TRBV12-4; D is ambiguous. V lost 5 bases, J lost 0 bases, and 14 bases lay in between. CDR3 length equals 15 residues. CDR3 sequence reads: CASSGDTSTSYEQYF. In DNA form, the CDR3 reads TGTGCCAGCAGTGGAGACACCTCTACCTCCTACGAGCAGTACTTC.

The V gene is TRBV12-3 or TRBV12-4, the J gene TRBJ1-2; TRBD1 aligns across 7 bases. V dropped 5 bases and J dropped 8; count of bases not matched to a gene: 8. The CDR3 is 13 amino acids. This CDR3 reads CASSNTGQLGYTF. CDR3 bases: TGTGCCAGCAGTAATACGGGACAGCTCGGCTACACCTTC.